The 10 T cell receptor beta chains presented below share a single source sample, sequenced in a study of memory CD8 T cells in hepatitis C reinfection. The time point was: peak reinfection, 3 to 8 weeks after reinfection detection. Sorted cells were sequenced directly ex vivo without any in vitro expansion. Clones were sequenced by immunoSEQ multiplex PCR, and TCRdb holds only the in-frame ones, with some missing. The sample lists about 45,000 clones; around 89% were seen once. The specimen was naive CD8+ T cells sorted from blood. The receptors were sampled from a man in his late teens or twenties with hepatitis C virus infection.

V gene TRBV20-1 combines with J gene TRBJ1-2, with TRBD1 as a possible D gene (6 bases). Germline assignment: CDR1 DFQATT and CDR2 SNEGSKA (reference sequence). This CDR3 region has 11 residues. The V end was cut by 1 base, the J end by 8 bases, with 8 bases between. The CDR3 nucleotides are TGCAGTGCTAGAGGGGGGCAGGGCTACACCTTC. Its translation is CSARGGQGYTF.

The chain combines TRBV19 with TRBJ1-1; 9 nucleotides align to TRBD1. The V and J ends lost 5 bases and 4 bases, in that order; junction bases with no gene match: 5. The CDR3 contains 14 residues. The germline V gene has CDR1 LNHDA and CDR2 SQIVND (reference sequence). CDR3 sequence (DNA): TGTGCCAGTAGTTTGGGACAGGGCCCCACTGAAGCTTTCTTT. It codes for CASSLGQGPTEAFF.

The chain recombines TRBV7-9 with TRBJ2-1; TRBD1 might be the D (6 bases). The CDR3 sequence is 14 residues long. Germline V CDR1 and CDR2: SEHNR, FQNEAQ (reference sequence). Trimming shortened V by 1 base and J by 13 bases, and 17 bases separated the two germline ends. In DNA form, the CDR3 reads TGTGCCAGCAGCTTAGATTACAGGGAAGAGACCCAGTTCTTC. It yields the protein CASSLDYREETQFF.

This sequence joins TRBV2 and TRBJ2-2, with 13 bases matching TRBD2. V was clipped by 10 bases and J by 3 bases; unmatched bases: 8. The germline gives CDR1 SNHLY, CDR2 FYNNEI. The CDR3 runs to 16 residues. This chain's CDR3 is CAILAGGRPYTGELFF. CDR3 nucleotides: TGTGCCATACTAGCGGGGGGGCGTCCGTACACCGGGGAGCTGTTTTTT.

The rearrangement joins TRBV21-1 to TRBJ2-7; the D segment call TRBD2 is taken from the table without a DNA check. TRBV21-1 is shown as a pseudogene. This CDR3 region has 16 residues. The chain's CDR3 is CASSKARGGSSYEQYF. CDR3 bases: TGTGCCAGCAGCAAAGCAAGGGGGGGGAGCTCCTACGAGCAGTACTTC.

This chain joins TRBV6-6 and TRBJ2-7, with TRBD1 matching over 8 bases. The CDR3 runs to 13 residues. Trimming took 6 bases from V and 3 from J; bases not matched to a gene: 4. The V gene's germline CDR1 is MNHNY and CDR2 SVGAGI (reference sequence). The chain's CDR3 is CASSSQGVYEQYV. CDR3 in DNA: TGTGCCAGCAGCTCACAGGGGGTCTACGAGCAGTACGTC.

This clone was observed once. The chain carries TRBV4-1 and TRBJ1-3; a weak D match, TRBD1 (6 bases). The germline CDR1 and CDR2 sequences are MGHRA and YSYEKL. CDR3 size: 18 residues. Trimming cost V 0 bases and J 3 bases, with 18 bases left between them. The CDR3 DNA reads TGCGCCAGCAGCCAAGATAGAACGGGGGGCCCCATTGGAAACACCATATATTTT. Translation gives CASSQDRTGGPIGNTIYF.

The gene calls are TRBV27 and TRBJ1-2, with D possibly matching TRBD1 (6 bases). In germline, CDR1 is MNHEY, CDR2 SMNVEV (reference sequence). Trimming cost V 5 bases and J 8 bases, with 12 bases left between them. This CDR3 has 12 amino acids. CDR3 in amino acids: CASSTQGKGYTF. The CDR3 DNA reads TGTGCCAGCAGTACACAGGGAAAAGGCTACACCTTC.

The V and J genes are TRBV4-1 and TRBJ2-3, with 9 bases identical to TRBD2. This CDR3 region has 17 residues. Germline assignment: CDR1 MGHRA and CDR2 YSYEKL. Trimming took 0 bases from V and 5 from J; bases not matched to a gene: 9. The CDR3 spells CASSQDRAGGREDTQYF. The DNA for the CDR3 is TGCGCCAGCAGCCAAGATAGAGCGGGGGGCAGGGAAGATACGCAGTATTTT.

Concerning this clone itself: Other DNA sequences in the sample encode the same CDR3. V and J are TRBV6-1 and TRBJ1-1, with TRBD1 identical over 7 bases. Unmatched junction bases numbered 5, after V lost 0 bases and J lost 4 bases. This CDR3 has 15 amino acids. Germline CDR1 is MNHNS and CDR2 is SASEGT. The CDR3 DNA is TGTGCCAGCAGTGAAGCGCGCACAGGGGTCACTGAAGCTTTCTTT. Translation: CASSEARTGVTEAFF.